Presented here are 21 T cell receptor beta chains from one specimen sequenced in a study of blood T cell dynamics during melanoma immunotherapy (dated by TCRdb to 2018 to 2021). The library was produced with the immunoSEQ multiplex PCR assay. The table was pulled from immuneACCESS by TCRdb, which kept in-frame rearrangements only. Such tables lose some clones; where checked, under half of the loss comes from unresolved V genes, and the rest has no known cause. The sample contains 8,000 to 11,000 clones, roughly 86% of them found a single time. In total, the top ten clones hold approximately 9.8% of the sample. This specimen's time point label, per the study, means: pre-treatment baseline. The sample consisted of blood, taken from a patient treated with checkpoint blockade. These TCRs come from a human donor with melanoma.

The V call is TRBV19, the J call TRBJ2-1, with 9 bases aligning to TRBD1. The CDR3 loop spans 16 amino acids. V was clipped by 3 bases and J by 6 bases; unmatched bases: 9. Per germline, CDR1 LNHDA and CDR2 SQIVND (reference sequence). The CDR3 DNA is TGTGCCAGTAGTATTGGGCCGGGACAGGGTAGCAATGAGCAGTTCTTC. It is translated as CASSIGPGQGSNEQFF.

The chain couples TRBV5-1 to TRBJ2-7; D uncertain. The CDR3 runs to 18 residues. Germline-derived CDR1 and CDR2 are SGHRS and YFSETQ. The V end lost 0 bases, the J end lost 0 bases, and 19 bases lay between the germline ends. CDR3 sequence (DNA): TGCGCCAGCAGCTTGGATACTTCTGGTCCTAGAATCTCCTACGAGCAGTACTTC. It yields the protein CASSLDTSGPRISYEQYF.

The chain combines TRBV5-1 with TRBJ2-5; D possibly matches TRBD1 or TRBD2 (5 bases each). The end of the DNA aligns better with TRBJ2-7, so the J call may be wrong. The CDR3 sequence is 14 residues long. Germline V gives CDR1 SGHRS, CDR2 YFSETQ. CDR3 nucleotide sequence: TGCGCCAGCAGTTTCCCAGGGAGTCTTAACGAGCAGTACTTC. Its protein is CASSFPGSLNEQYF.

The gene calls are TRBV4-2 and TRBJ1-1; 8 bases are a match to TRBD1. The CDR3 length is 16 residues. Unmatched junction bases numbered 11, after V lost 4 bases and J lost 4 bases. Per germline, CDR1 LGHNA and CDR2 YNFKEQ. CDR3 residues: CASSPPRTGRVTEAFF. In DNA form, the CDR3 reads TGTGCCAGCAGCCCTCCCCGGACAGGGCGGGTCACTGAAGCTTTCTTT.

This clone was recorded only once. This chain links TRBV5-6 with TRBJ2-7, with TRBD2 identical over 11 bases. After removal of 4 bases from V and 2 bases from J, the junction contained 11 bases not matched to a gene. Germline assignment: CDR1 SGHDT and CDR2 YYEEEE. The CDR3 sequence is 17 residues long. The CDR3 protein is CASSPGLAEMSTYEQYF. In DNA, the CDR3 is TGTGCCAGCAGCCCGGGACTAGCGGAAATGTCAACCTACGAGCAGTACTTC.

This CDR3 reads CASRLELSSYNEQFF. The DNA of the CDR3 is TGTGCCAGCAGACTTGAGCTTAGCTCCTACAATGAGCAGTTCTTC. The gene calls are TRBV6-1 and TRBJ2-1; D is uncertain. This CDR3 comprises 15 residues. V was pared by 6 bases and J by 0 bases, with 12 bases between. From germline, CDR1 is MNHNS and CDR2 SASEGT.

The chain links TRBV2 to TRBJ2-1; weak D call: TRBD1 (6 bases). Germline V gives CDR1 SNHLY, CDR2 FYNNEI. Between the trimmed V and J ends, which lost 2 bases and 16 bases, there was a span of 18 bases. The CDR3 sequence is 13 residues long. The CDR3, as DNA: TGTGCCAGCAGTGAACGAAGTGCAGGGGAACAATTCTTC. This encodes CASSERSAGEQFF.

The chain recombines TRBV5-1 with TRBJ2-2, with a weak D call TRBD2 (5 bases). The germline V and J ends were trimmed by 0 bases and 3 bases, with 6 bases remaining between them. This CDR3 is built from 14 residues. Germline CDR1 reads SGHRS; CDR2 reads YFSETQ. CDR3 sequence: CASSLGGHTGELFF. CDR3 nucleotide sequence: TGCGCCAGCAGCTTGGGCGGGCACACCGGGGAGCTGTTTTTT.

The CDR3 nucleotides read TGCAGCGTTGAAGCCGGGCGCAACACTGAAGCTTTCTTT. Translation gives CSVEAGRNTEAFF. The genes are TRBV29-1 and TRBJ1-1; D remains ambiguous. The germline V gene has CDR1 SQVTM and CDR2 ANQGSEA. Trimming pared 1 base from V and 2 bases from J, leaving 8 bases between. The CDR3 runs 13 residues.

The chain has TRBV9 and TRBJ1-1, with D hard to call. V lost 0 bases and J 1 base, leaving 10 bases between the germline ends. This CDR3 has 15 residues. The V gene's germline CDR1 is SGDLS and CDR2 YYNGEE. The CDR3 spells CASSVGGAENTEAFF. The CDR3 nucleotides are TGTGCCAGCAGCGTAGGCGGTGCAGAGAACACTGAAGCTTTCTTT.

The V gene is TRBV5-6, the J gene TRBJ2-5; D may correspond to TRBD1 or TRBD2 (6 bases each). The CDR3 has 16 residues. The germline CDR1 and CDR2 sequences are SGHDT and YYEEEE. Trimming pared 4 bases from V and 0 bases from J, leaving 16 bases between. The CDR3 region has the DNA TGTGCCAGCAGCAGGGGGAGCAGCGGGTACCAAGAGACCCAGTACTTC. Amino acid sequence: CASSRGSSGYQETQYF.

The rearrangement joins TRBV5-1 to TRBJ2-1, with TRBD2 identical over 10 bases. The germline gives CDR1 SGHRS, CDR2 YFSETQ. V lost 2 bases and J lost 6; bases outside the gene matches: 5. This CDR3 is built from 15 residues. In nucleotides, the CDR3 is TGCGCCAGCAGCTTTGAAGCGGGAGGGTTCAATGAGCAGTTCTTC. Its translation: CASSFEAGGFNEQFF.

The chain carries TRBV4-3 and TRBJ1-1, with D possibly being TRBD1 (5 bases). CDR1 and CDR2 from the germline V gene are LGHNA and YSLEER. This CDR3 has 15 residues. The V and J ends lost 2 bases and 5 bases respectively, with 15 bases between them. In nucleotides, the CDR3 is TGCGCCAGCAGCCAACTTATGGGGGGGGTAACTGAAGCTTTCTTT. It translates to CASSQLMGGVTEAFF.

The chain is built from TRBV4-2 and TRBJ1-2; D not certain. CDR1 and CDR2 (germline): LGHNA, YNFKEQ. The V end lost 5 bases, the J end lost 2 bases, and 9 bases lay between the germline ends. This CDR3 comprises 13 residues. The CDR3 DNA sequence: TGTGCCAGCAGCTCCCCGGGGAACTATGGCTACACCTTC. Translation gives CASSSPGNYGYTF.

This chain links TRBV5-1 with TRBJ1-6; 12 nucleotides align to TRBD1. In germline, CDR1 is SGHRS, CDR2 YFSETQ. Germline trimming cut 0 bases from V and 12 bases from J; bases unmatched to any gene: 7. The CDR3 runs 16 residues. The CDR3 is CASSLGTGTGGEPLHF. For the CDR3, the DNA is TGCGCCAGCAGCTTGGGTACCGGGACAGGGGGCGAACCCCTCCACTTT.

CDR3 sequence: CASSPQGAQGYTF. The DNA for the CDR3 is TGTGCCAGCAGTCCACAGGGGGCGCAAGGCTACACCTTC. The chain couples TRBV6-1 to TRBJ1-2; 9 nucleotides line up with TRBD1. The ends lost 5 bases at V and 8 bases at J; junction bases unmatched: 6. CDR1 and CDR2 from the germline V gene are MNHNS and SASEGT. The CDR3 loop spans 13 amino acids.

The chain employs TRBV11-3 and TRBJ2-3; no clear D. The CDR3 is made up of 14 amino acids. Germline lookup yields CDR1 SGHNT and CDR2 YENEEA. The V gene lost 5 bases and the J gene lost 1 base, with 10 bases spanning the gap. The CDR3 loop reads CASSRGRRTDTQYF. For the CDR3, the DNA is TGTGCCAGCAGCCGAGGACGCCGCACAGATACGCAGTATTTT.

The chain links TRBV2 to TRBJ1-6; D possibly corresponds to TRBD1 (5 bases). This CDR3 comprises 13 residues. The V and J ends lost 7 bases and 9 bases respectively, with 13 bases between them. Germline-derived CDR1 and CDR2 are SNHLY and FYNNEI. CDR3: CASTGTEGSPLHF. The CDR3 DNA is TGTGCCAGCACCGGGACCGAGGGTTCACCCCTCCACTTT.

The rearrangement joins TRBV9 to TRBJ2-7, with TRBD2 matching over 7 bases. This CDR3 region has 14 residues. With V trimmed by 2 bases and J by 2 bases, 4 bases remained unmatched. CDR1 SGDLS and CDR2 YYNGEE come from the germline V gene. CDR3 sequence reads: CASSVTSSAYEQYF. The CDR3 DNA reads TGTGCCAGCAGCGTGACTAGCTCAGCCTACGAGCAGTACTTC.

This clone was found once. V usage is TRBV2 and J usage is TRBJ2-7; D remains ambiguous. The V and J ends lost 6 bases and 6 bases respectively, with 15 bases between them. The CDR3 contains 13 residues. Germline V gene data show CDR1 as SNHLY and CDR2 as FYNNEI. The CDR3 bases are TGTGCCAGCAGGCTTTATATCGCAACCGAGCAGTACTTC. It translates to CASRLYIATEQYF.

This chain uses TRBV28 with TRBJ2-2; 9 bases line up with TRBD2. The CDR3 totals 17 residues. The V and J ends lost 8 bases and 4 bases, in that order; junction bases with no gene match: 14. Germline V lookup: CDR1 MDHEN, CDR2 SYDVKM. The chain's CDR3 is CASSRLYSGSSTGELFF. CDR3 DNA sequence: TGTGCCAGCTCCCGGCTATATAGCGGGAGTAGCACCGGGGAGCTGTTTTTT.